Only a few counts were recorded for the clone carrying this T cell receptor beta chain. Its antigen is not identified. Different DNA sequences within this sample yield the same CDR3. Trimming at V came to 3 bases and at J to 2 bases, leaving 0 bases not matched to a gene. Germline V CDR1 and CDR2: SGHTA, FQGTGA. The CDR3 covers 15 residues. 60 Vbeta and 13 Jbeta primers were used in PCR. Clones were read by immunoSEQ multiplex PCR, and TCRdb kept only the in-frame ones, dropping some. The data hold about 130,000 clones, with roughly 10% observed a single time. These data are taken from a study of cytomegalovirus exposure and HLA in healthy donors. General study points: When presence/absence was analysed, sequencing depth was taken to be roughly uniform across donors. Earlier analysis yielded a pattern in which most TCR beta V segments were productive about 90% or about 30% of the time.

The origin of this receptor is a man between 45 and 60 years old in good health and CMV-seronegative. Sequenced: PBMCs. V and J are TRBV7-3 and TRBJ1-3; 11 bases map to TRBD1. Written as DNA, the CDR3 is TGTGCCAGCAGCTTGGACAGGGGGCCTGGAAACACCATATATTTT. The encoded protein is CASSLDRGPGNTIYF.